Following are 3 T cell receptor beta chains from one sample sequenced in a study of blood T cell repertoires in COVID-19. This table comes from immunoSEQ multiplex PCR, and its TCRdb copy is limited to in-frame clones, with some not included. The sample includes approximately 100,000 clones, about nine tenths of them seen just once. The material sequenced was peripheral blood. The receptors shown here come from a man aged 50 or older with acute or convalescent COVID-19.

CDR3 coding DNA: TGTGCCAGCACCTCTTCTAAATCCGGGGAGCTGTTTTTT. It specifies CASTSSKSGELFF. The chain is built from TRBV25-1 and TRBJ2-2; D remains ambiguous. The CDR3 totals 13 residues. Trimming removed 7 bases at V and 6 bases at J, with 12 bases between. CDR1 and CDR2 (germline): MGHDK, SYGVNS.

The rearrangement joins TRBV7-8 to TRBJ1-6; perhaps TRBD1 as D (5 bases). The ends were cut back, 5 bases at V and 5 bases at J, with 7 bases in the middle. Germline CDR1 reads SGHVS; CDR2 reads FQNEAQ. The CDR3 is made up of 13 amino acids. CDR3 in DNA: TGTGCCAGCAGCACGACAGATAATTCACCCCTCCACTTT. Amino acid sequence: CASSTTDNSPLHF.

The chain links TRBV7-9 to TRBJ2-3; a possible D gene is TRBD2 (6 bases). There are 13 residues in the CDR3. CDR1 is SEHNR, CDR2 FQNEAQ, per germline (reference sequence). V lost 9 bases and J lost 2, with 12 bases in between. CDR3: CASSRGATDTQYF. CDR3 bases: TGTGCCAGTTCGCGCGGGGCCACAGATACGCAGTATTTT. The full variable domain, completed using reference TRBV7-9 and TRBJ2-3, is DTGVSQNPRHKITKRGQNVTFRCDPISEHNRLYWYRQTLGQGPEFLTYFQNEAQLEKSRLLSDRFSAERPKGSFSTLEIQRTEQGDSAMYLCASSRGATDTQYFGPGTRLTVL.